This TCR beta chain was recorded in a study of T cells in Graves' hyperthyroidism and ophthalmopathy. J lost 8 bases, V lost 6 bases, and 10 bases had no gene match. The CDR3 consists of 14 residues. CDR1 MNHNS and CDR2 SASEGT come from the germline V gene. This clonotype was detected many times. Patients were excluded for uncontrolled infection, other autoimmune disease, pregnancy or lactation. Diagnoses were established using clinical symptoms, serum thyroxine and TRAb, thyroid ultrasound and orbital computed tomography. PBMCs were sourced from around 10 ml fresh peripheral blood. Amplified TCR beta CDR3 regions derived from RNA transcripts. Researchers ran a first-round RT-PCR on the TCR CDR3 using the HTBI primer set. MiXCR was run by TCRdb on the multiplex PCR reads, yielding one entry per CDR3 protein. The sample lists about 400,000 distinct CDR3 sequences, roughly 15% occurring once.

This receptor was taken from a man aged 18-30 years with Graves' ophthalmopathy. The chain links TRBV6-1 to TRBJ1-2; 9 bases fit TRBD1. Sequencing was done on a sample of blood. DNA for the CDR3: TGTGCCAGCAGCCTCGGGACAGGGTATGGGGGCTACACCTTC. Its protein is CASSLGTGYGGYTF.